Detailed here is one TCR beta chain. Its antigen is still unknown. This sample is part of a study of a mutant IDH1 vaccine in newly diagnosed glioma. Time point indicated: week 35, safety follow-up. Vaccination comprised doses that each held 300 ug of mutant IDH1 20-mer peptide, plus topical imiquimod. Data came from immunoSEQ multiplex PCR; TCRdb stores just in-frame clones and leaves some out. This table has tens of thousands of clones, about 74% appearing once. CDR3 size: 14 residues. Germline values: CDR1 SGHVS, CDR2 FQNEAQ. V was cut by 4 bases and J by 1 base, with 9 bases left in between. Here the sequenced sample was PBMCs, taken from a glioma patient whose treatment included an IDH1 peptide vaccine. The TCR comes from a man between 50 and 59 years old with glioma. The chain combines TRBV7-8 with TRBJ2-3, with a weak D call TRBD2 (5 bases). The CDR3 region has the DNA TGTGCCAGCAGCTCCAGCGGACGCACAGATACGCAGTATTTT. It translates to CASSSSGRTDTQYF.